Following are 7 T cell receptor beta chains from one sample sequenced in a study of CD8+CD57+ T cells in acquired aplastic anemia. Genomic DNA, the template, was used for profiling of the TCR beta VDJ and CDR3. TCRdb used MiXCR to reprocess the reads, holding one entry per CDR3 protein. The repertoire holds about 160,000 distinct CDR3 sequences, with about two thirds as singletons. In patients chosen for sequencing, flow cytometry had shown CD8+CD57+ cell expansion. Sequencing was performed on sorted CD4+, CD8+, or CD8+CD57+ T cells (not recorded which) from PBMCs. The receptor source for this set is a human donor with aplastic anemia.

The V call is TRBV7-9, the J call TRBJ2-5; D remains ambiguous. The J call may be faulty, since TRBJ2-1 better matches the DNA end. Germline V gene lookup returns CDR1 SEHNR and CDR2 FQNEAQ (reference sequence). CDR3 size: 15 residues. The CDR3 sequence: CASRNIDIVYNEQFF. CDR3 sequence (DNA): TGTGCCAGCAGGAACATCGACATTGTCTACAATGAGCAGTTCTTC.

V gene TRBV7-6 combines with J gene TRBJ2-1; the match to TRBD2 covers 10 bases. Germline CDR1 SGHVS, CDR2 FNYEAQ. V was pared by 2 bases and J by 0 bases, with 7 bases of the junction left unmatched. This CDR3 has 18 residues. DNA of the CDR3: TGTGCCAGCAGCTTAATTCGTACTAGCGGGACCTCCTACAATGAGCAGTTCTTC. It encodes CASSLIRTSGTSYNEQFF.

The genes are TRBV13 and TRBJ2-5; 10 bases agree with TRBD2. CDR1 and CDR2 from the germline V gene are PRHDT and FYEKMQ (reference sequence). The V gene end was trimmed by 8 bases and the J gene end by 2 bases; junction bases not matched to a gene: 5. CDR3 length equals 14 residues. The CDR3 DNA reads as TGTGCCAGCTGGACTAGCGGCACTCAAGAGACCCAGTACTTC. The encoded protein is CASWTSGTQETQYF.

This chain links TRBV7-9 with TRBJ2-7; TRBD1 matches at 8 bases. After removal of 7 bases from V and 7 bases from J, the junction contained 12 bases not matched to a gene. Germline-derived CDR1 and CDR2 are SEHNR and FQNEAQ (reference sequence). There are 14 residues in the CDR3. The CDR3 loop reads CASNPQGAPGEQYV. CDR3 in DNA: TGTGCCAGCAACCCCCAGGGGGCCCCAGGGGAGCAGTACGTC.

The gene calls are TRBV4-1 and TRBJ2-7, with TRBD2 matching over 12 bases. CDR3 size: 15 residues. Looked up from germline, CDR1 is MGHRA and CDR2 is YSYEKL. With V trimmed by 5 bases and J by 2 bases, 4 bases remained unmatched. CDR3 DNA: TGCGCCAGCAGCTGGTCTAGCGGGGGGGCCTACGAGCAGTACTTC. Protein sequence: CASSWSSGGAYEQYF.

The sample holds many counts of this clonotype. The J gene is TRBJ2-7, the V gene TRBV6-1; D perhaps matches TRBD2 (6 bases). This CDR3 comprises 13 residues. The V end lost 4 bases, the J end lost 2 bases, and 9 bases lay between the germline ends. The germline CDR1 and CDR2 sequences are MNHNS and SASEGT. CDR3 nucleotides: TGTGCCAGCAGTGGGGGGAGGCCCTACGAGCAGTACTTC. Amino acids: CASSGGRPYEQYF.

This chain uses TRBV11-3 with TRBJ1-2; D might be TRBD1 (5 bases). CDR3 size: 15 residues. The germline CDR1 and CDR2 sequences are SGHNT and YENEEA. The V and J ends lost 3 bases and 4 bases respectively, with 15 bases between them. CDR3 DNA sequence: TGTGCCAGCAGCTTGGATTACAGGCTCGGCTATGGCTACACCTTC. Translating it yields CASSLDYRLGYGYTF.